This entry features one T cell receptor beta chain sequence. Its antigen is currently unknown. From germline, CDR1 is LNHNV and CDR2 YYDKDF (reference sequence). This CDR3 spans 20 amino acids. This record belongs to a study of CXCR3-negative and CXCR3-positive naive CD8 T cells. Overall study findings and caveats: When CXCR3-positive naive cells were set against CXCR3-negative naive cells, the former had more hydrophobic TRB CDR3s.

Naive CD8+ T lymphocytes were specified as CD45RO-CCR7+CD27+CD95-. Preparation of TRB cDNA libraries relied on 5' RACE carrying UMI labels. TCRdb reworked the 5' RACE reads into one entry per CDR3 protein, no DNA. This sample's table reports 65,000 to 75,000 distinct CDR3 sequences. The rearrangement joins TRBV15 to TRBJ1-1; TCRdb returns TRBD1, unconfirmable since there is no DNA. The specimen sequenced was naive CXCR3+ CD8+ T cells from blood. Stated subset: CD45RO-CCR7+CD27+CD95- naive CD8+ T cells expressing CXCR3 (TNR3+). This TCR was sampled from a human donor in good health. Some clones in this sample may be carry-over from other donors' samples. CDR3 sequence reads: CATSMARGQGAIPALYETSF. Using reference TRBV15 and TRBJ1-1 for the parts outside the CDR3, the full variable domain is DAMVIQNPRYQVTQFGKPVTLSCSQTLNHNVMYWYQQKSSQAPKLLFHYYDKDFNNEADTPDNFQSRRPNTSFCFLDIRSPGLGDTAMYLCATSMARGQGAIPALYETSFGQGTRLTVV.